Listed here are 30 T cell receptor beta chains from one sample, sequenced in a study of CD8+ T cells in alopecia areata. TCR sequencing used cDNA made by reverse transcription of extracted RNA. Using immunoSEQ multiplex PCR, the repertoire was profiled, and TCRdb retains in-frame clones only, with some absent. The sample includes hundreds of thousands of clones, less than 80% of them seen just once. This specimen consisted of CD4+ T cells sorted from blood, obtained at week 0. These receptor sequences come from a human donor with alopecia areata.

This clone was counted only a few times. The rearrangement links TRBV29-1 to TRBJ2-3; D is perhaps TRBD2 (5 bases). The CDR3 loop spans 11 amino acids. V lost 8 bases and J lost 4, with 10 bases in between. Germline values: CDR1 SQVTM, CDR2 ANQGSEA. The CDR3 sequence is CSKAEADTQYF. The DNA of the CDR3 is TGCAGCAAAGCGGAGGCAGATACGCAGTATTTT.

In this sample, this clone turned up a few times. The rearrangement uses TRBV7-2 and TRBJ2-7; D uncertain. The CDR3 is 12 residues long. Looked up from germline, CDR1 is SGHTA and CDR2 is FQGNSA. V dropped 3 bases and J dropped 3 bases, with 6 bases sitting between them. CDR3 protein: CASSFRGYEQYF. As DNA, the CDR3 is TGTGCCAGCAGCTTTCGTGGCTACGAGCAGTACTTC.

This chain links TRBV20-1 with TRBJ2-7, with 8 bases fitting TRBD1. The CDR3 length is 11 residues. V lost 1 base to trimming and J lost 7 bases; unmatched junction nucleotides: 0. Germline V gene lookup returns CDR1 DFQATT and CDR2 SNEGSKA (reference sequence). CDR3 coding DNA: TGCAGTGCTAGAGGGACAGGGGAGCAGTACTTC. Amino acids: CSARGTGEQYF.

The chain uses TRBV4-3 and TRBJ1-2, with 7 nucleotides matching TRBD1. Germline assignment: CDR1 LGHNA and CDR2 YSLEER. With 2 bases clipped from V and 1 base from J, the junction kept 10 bases outside the gene matches. The CDR3 is 17 amino acids. The DNA for the CDR3 is TGCGCCAGCAGCCAACATTTCCGGGACAGCCTTAACTATGGCTACACCTTC. Protein: CASSQHFRDSLNYGYTF.

The V call is TRBV4-2, the J call TRBJ2-7; 11 nucleotides match TRBD1. Trimming at V came to 1 base and at J to 3 bases, leaving 2 bases not matched to a gene. The CDR3 is 15 residues long. Germline V gene lookup returns CDR1 LGHNA and CDR2 YNFKEQ. The CDR3 loop is CASSQAGTGGYEQYF. The DNA for the CDR3 is TGTGCCAGCAGCCAAGCCGGGACAGGGGGCTACGAGCAGTACTTC.

With regard to this clone: This CDR3 is also generated by other DNA sequences in the sample. The chain employs TRBV29-1 and TRBJ2-3; 8 bases fit TRBD2. The CDR3 runs 14 residues. Germline assignment: CDR1 SQVTM and CDR2 ANQGSEA. After removal of 4 bases from V and 0 bases from J, the junction contained 3 bases not matched to a gene. DNA for the CDR3: TGCAGCGTTGTGCGGGGGGCAAGCACAGATACGCAGTATTTT. Translating it yields CSVVRGASTDTQYF.

This clone was detected a few times. The chain combines TRBV4-3 with TRBJ1-2, with 11 bases matching TRBD1. The CDR3 runs to 15 residues. Germline assignment: CDR1 LGHNA and CDR2 YSLEER. V dropped 3 bases and J dropped 5; count of bases not matched to a gene: 5. In DNA form, the CDR3 reads TGCGCCAGCAGCCATGACCGGGACAGGGGGTATGGCTACACCTTC. Translation gives CASSHDRDRGYGYTF.

This chain's CDR3 is CASSLEFGTVATQYF. DNA of the CDR3: TGCGCCAGCAGCTTGGAGTTTGGGACAGTCGCAACCCAGTACTTC. The chain has TRBV5-1 and TRBJ2-5, with TRBD1 matching 7 bases. CDR3 length: 15 residues. Looked up from germline, CDR1 is SGHRS and CDR2 is YFSETQ. Trimming removed 0 bases from V and 8 bases from J; junction bases left unmatched: 10. The full variable domain, its missing parts supplied by reference TRBV5-1 and TRBJ2-5, is KAGVTQTPRYLIKTRGQQVTLSCSPISGHRSVSWYQQTPGQGLQFLFEYFSETQRNKGNFPGRFSGRQFSNSRSEMNVSTLELGDSALYLCASSLEFGTVATQYFGPGTRLLVL.

The J gene is TRBJ2-5, the V gene TRBV7-2; weak D call: TRBD1 (6 bases). Trimming took off 1 base at V and 5 bases at J, with 14 bases between the two ends. The CDR3 consists of 15 residues. Germline values: CDR1 SGHTA, CDR2 FQGNSA. Here the CDR3 reads CASSLGGLQGETQYF. CDR3 in DNA: TGTGCCAGCAGCTTAGGGGGCCTCCAGGGGGAGACCCAGTACTTC.

The V call is TRBV7-9, the J call TRBJ2-5; 7 bases agree with TRBD1. CDR3 length: 14 amino acids. The V gene end was trimmed by 6 bases and the J gene end by 4 bases; junction bases not matched to a gene: 8. Germline V gene lookup returns CDR1 SEHNR and CDR2 FQNEAQ (reference sequence). The CDR3 here is CASSFRQGGETQYF. As DNA, the CDR3 is TGTGCCAGCAGTTTCCGACAGGGCGGAGAGACCCAGTACTTC.

CDR3 coding DNA: TGTGCCAGCAGCTTCATCAGAGCAGGCTACACCTTC. It translates to CASSFIRAGYTF. J is TRBJ1-2 and V is TRBV7-2; D gene uncertain. Trimming took off 3 bases at V and 8 bases at J, with 10 bases between the two ends. Germline values: CDR1 SGHTA, CDR2 FQGNSA. The CDR3 totals 12 residues.

This chain links TRBV29-1 with TRBJ2-1; D not certain. This CDR3 is 13 amino acids long. Trimming took off 0 bases at V and 12 bases at J, with 15 bases between the two ends. Germline V gene sequence: CDR1 SQVTM, CDR2 ANQGSEA. Here the CDR3 reads CSVEDQQALGQFF. CDR3 in DNA: TGCAGCGTTGAAGATCAGCAAGCCCTGGGGCAGTTCTTC.

As DNA, the CDR3 is TGTGCCAGCAGCGAGTCGAGACAGGGGAACTATGGCTACACCTTC. Its translation is CASSESRQGNYGYTF. This chain uses TRBV9 with TRBJ1-2; 8 bases are shared with TRBD1. The ends lost 3 bases at V and 2 bases at J; junction bases unmatched: 6. Germline CDR1 SGDLS, CDR2 YYNGEE. CDR3 size: 15 residues.

The chain couples TRBV5-4 to TRBJ1-1, with a weak D call TRBD1 (5 bases). The ends were cut back, 9 bases at V and 4 bases at J, with 16 bases in the middle. The CDR3 spans 13 residues. Germline CDR1 reads SGHNT; CDR2 reads YYREEE (reference sequence). The CDR3 spells CAIKIAGGTEAFF. The CDR3 region has the DNA TGTGCCATTAAAATCGCCGGGGGCACTGAAGCTTTCTTT.

To note about this clone: The sample holds other DNA sequences that translate to the same CDR3. This rearrangement joins TRBV9 to TRBJ2-3, with D hard to call. CDR3 size: 14 residues. V lost 0 bases and J lost 0, with 5 bases in between. Germline lookup yields CDR1 SGDLS and CDR2 YYNGEE. In nucleotides, the CDR3 is TGTGCCAGCAGCGTAGGGCCGAGCACAGATACGCAGTATTTT. Translating gives CASSVGPSTDTQYF.

The chain carries TRBV19 and TRBJ1-5; 7 bases are shared with TRBD1. This CDR3 has 15 residues. Germline V gene data show CDR1 as LNHDA and CDR2 as SQIVND (reference sequence). J was trimmed by 0 bases and V by 4 bases; bases with no gene match: 3. Here the CDR3 reads CASSRDSLSNQPQHF. For the CDR3, the DNA is TGTGCCAGTAGTAGGGACAGCCTTAGCAATCAGCCCCAGCATTTT.

V gene TRBV29-1 combines with J gene TRBJ1-1; 8 positions match TRBD1. The ends lost 4 bases at V and 7 bases at J; junction bases unmatched: 5. The CDR3 consists of 12 residues. Germline CDR1 is SQVTM and CDR2 is ANQGSEA. The CDR3 is CSVGTGFFEAFF. CDR3 nucleotides: TGCAGCGTTGGGACAGGGTTTTTTGAAGCTTTCTTT.

The chain is built from TRBV30 and TRBJ1-5, with D uncertain. V lost 1 base to trimming and J lost 1 base, with 8 bases between them. Germline CDR1 reads GTSNPN; CDR2 reads SVGIG (reference sequence). The CDR3 totals 14 residues. The CDR3 sequence is CAWSAALSNQPQHF. CDR3 coding DNA: TGTGCCTGGAGTGCGGCCTTGAGCAATCAGCCCCAGCATTTT.

This sequence joins TRBV29-1 and TRBJ1-2; TRBD1 matches 7 bases. With 6 bases clipped from V and 8 bases from J, the junction kept 9 bases outside the gene matches. The CDR3 contains 12 residues. CDR1 and CDR2 (germline): SQVTM, ANQGSEA. CDR3 protein: CSVGGTVMGYTF. CDR3 in DNA: TGCAGCGTCGGTGGGACAGTAATGGGCTACACCTTC.

The J gene is TRBJ2-3, the V gene TRBV29-1; weak D call: TRBD1 (6 bases). This CDR3 spans 12 amino acids. V lost 0 bases to trimming and J lost 8 bases, with 9 bases between them. Germline V gives CDR1 SQVTM, CDR2 ANQGSEA. Written as DNA, the CDR3 is TGCAGCGTTGAAGACAGGGGATTTACGCAGTATTTT. It translates to CSVEDRGFTQYF.

The J gene is TRBJ2-5, the V gene TRBV5-1, with 7 nucleotides matching TRBD1. The CDR3 sequence is 14 residues long. Germline V lookup: CDR1 SGHRS, CDR2 YFSETQ. After removal of 4 bases from V and 3 bases from J, the junction contained 6 bases not matched to a gene. CDR3 bases: TGCGCCAGCAGCCCCGGGGACAGAAAAGAGACCCAGTACTTC. This codes for CASSPGDRKETQYF.

This rearrangement joins TRBV27 to TRBJ2-7; no reliable D call. Germline loops: CDR1 MNHEY, CDR2 SMNVEV (reference sequence). Trimming left V 1 base short and J 1 base short, with 11 bases between. The CDR3 runs to 15 residues. The CDR3 is CASSLWQTKSYEQYF. CDR3 bases: TGTGCCAGCAGTTTATGGCAGACGAAATCCTACGAGCAGTACTTC.

The chain links TRBV5-1 to TRBJ2-6, with D unclear. The V and J ends lost 1 base and 3 bases respectively, with 5 bases between them. This CDR3 has 14 amino acids. The germline gives CDR1 SGHRS, CDR2 YFSETQ. DNA for the CDR3: TGCGCCAGCAGCTTGTTGGATGGGGCCAACGTCCTGACTTTC. It is translated as CASSLLDGANVLTF.

V is TRBV29-1 and J is TRBJ1-2; D ambiguous. V was trimmed by 3 bases and J by 1 base, leaving 12 bases between them. Germline-derived CDR1 and CDR2 are SQVTM and ANQGSEA. The CDR3 extends over 14 amino acids. The CDR3 spells CSVEAGHGNYGYTF. The CDR3 bases are TGCAGCGTTGAGGCGGGCCACGGTAACTATGGCTACACCTTC.

The chain employs TRBV5-6 and TRBJ2-1, with D perhaps matching TRBD2 (5 bases). V was pared by 4 bases and J by 4 bases, with 15 bases between. The CDR3 totals 15 residues. In germline, CDR1 is SGHDT, CDR2 YYEEEE. The CDR3 nucleotides read TGTGCCAGCAGCGCCCCTACTAGGGTGTACAATGAGCAGTTCTTC. Translating gives CASSAPTRVYNEQFF. The full variable domain, rest sourced from reference TRBV5-6 and TRBJ2-1, is DAGVTQSPTHLIKTRGQQVTLRCSPKSGHDTVSWYQQALGQGPQFIFQYYEEEERQRGNFPDRFSGHQFPNYSSELNVNALLLGDSALYLCASSAPTRVYNEQFFGPGTRLTVL.

The gene calls are TRBV7-8 and TRBJ2-7; perhaps D is TRBD1 or TRBD2 (5 bases each). Germline V gene data show CDR1 as SGHVS and CDR2 as FQNEAQ. CDR3 length: 15 residues. V was cut by 0 bases and J by 0 bases, with 9 bases left in between. The CDR3 coding sequence is TGTGCCAGCAGCTTAGCACCAGGGAGCTCCTACGAGCAGTACTTC. Protein sequence: CASSLAPGSSYEQYF.

The sample holds a few counts of this clone. The chain has TRBV4-1 and TRBJ2-7; D is possibly TRBD2 (7 bases). V lost 0 bases and J 5 bases, leaving 17 bases between the germline ends. Germline CDR1 reads MGHRA; CDR2 reads YSYEKL. The CDR3 is made up of 16 amino acids. The CDR3 reads CASSQDWAGAGDEQYF. Here the CDR3 DNA reads TGCGCCAGCAGCCAAGATTGGGCGGGGGCCGGGGACGAGCAGTACTTC.

The V gene is TRBV4-3, the J gene TRBJ1-1, with D unclear. The germline CDR1 and CDR2 sequences are LGHNA and YSLEER. The CDR3 loop spans 15 amino acids. Trimming left V 0 bases short and J 6 bases short, with 14 bases between. Here the CDR3 DNA reads TGCGCCAGCAGCCAAGACCTCAAACGGAGTTCTGAAGCTTTCTTT. Protein sequence: CASSQDLKRSSEAFF.

The chain is built from TRBV2 and TRBJ2-3; D call uncertain. V gave up 8 bases and J gave up 1 base, with 10 bases separating them. Per germline, CDR1 SNHLY and CDR2 FYNNEI. The CDR3 runs 13 residues. CDR3 DNA sequence: TGTGCCAGCGGGCTCGGTGGCACAGATACGCAGTATTTT. This encodes CASGLGGTDTQYF.

Only a few counts were recorded for this clone. V is TRBV30 and J is TRBJ1-4, with D unresolved. CDR1 and CDR2 (germline): GTSNPN, SVGIG (reference sequence). The CDR3 is made up of 13 amino acids. V was trimmed by 3 bases and J by 6 bases, leaving 11 bases between them. CDR3 sequence (DNA): TGTGCCTGGAGCCGCACTCTTGATGAAAAACTGTTTTTT. Protein product: CAWSRTLDEKLFF.